This TCR beta chain was captured by sequencing in a study of shared clonotypes between healthy human individuals. Across the whole study: Donors had three CD4 naive, three CD4 memory, two CD8 naive and one CD8 memory plate apiece.

The CDR3 is 17 residues long. V lost 0 bases to trimming and J lost 2 bases; unmatched junction nucleotides: 9. The study's findings and limits: Generation probabilities of non-shared clonotypes were lower (relative to those shared by all four donors). Rarefaction indicated that sorted-subset sequencing remained incomplete although depth was large.

In regard to this clone: Antigen: not known.

The repertoire was sequenced with immunoSEQ multiplex PCR; TCRdb's copy has only in-frame clones and lacks some. Seen here are about 1.5 million clones, around 97% observed once, and the top ten hold 1% to 1.5%. The sequence derives from a man aged 25 to 45 in good health. The V and J genes are TRBV23-1 and TRBJ1-1; 7 positions agree with TRBD1. TRBV23-1 is placed among ORFs of uncertain function. Sequenced material: naive CD4+ T cells sorted from blood. This sample's subset: CD45RA+ positively selected. CDR3 nucleotides: TGCGCCAGCAGTCAATCGGCAGGGGGTATGGAAAACACTGAAGCTTTCTTT. Protein sequence: CASSQSAGGMENTEAFF.